The clone carrying this TCR beta chain has just a few counts. Antigen: not known. The data were produced by immunoSEQ multiplex PCR, yet TCRdb's version contains in-frame clones alone and is incomplete. The table includes tens of thousands of clones, 75% to 85% detected once. The source of the sample is a study of OX40 agonist ivuxolimab in advanced cancers. Across the study: As their treatment, patients were administered ivuxolimab, an agonistic anti-OX40 (CD134) antibody. Study-wide points: Fewer expanded clones were found on average in CD4+ than in CD8+ T cells.

CDR1 is LGHNA, CDR2 YNFKEQ, per germline. The CDR3 consists of 14 residues. The ends were cut back, 3 bases at V and 7 bases at J, with 15 bases in the middle. The sequences come from CD4+ or CD8+ T cells sorted from blood, collected in a trial of the OX40 agonist ivuxolimab. The chain combines TRBV4-2 with TRBJ1-1, with D perhaps TRBD1 (5 bases). This TCR was sampled from an adult with an advanced solid tumor such as melanoma, head and neck, liver or kidney cancer. CDR3 bases: TGTGCCAGCAGCCAGACCACAGGAGAACTTGAAGCTTTCTTT. It encodes CASSQTTGELEAFF.